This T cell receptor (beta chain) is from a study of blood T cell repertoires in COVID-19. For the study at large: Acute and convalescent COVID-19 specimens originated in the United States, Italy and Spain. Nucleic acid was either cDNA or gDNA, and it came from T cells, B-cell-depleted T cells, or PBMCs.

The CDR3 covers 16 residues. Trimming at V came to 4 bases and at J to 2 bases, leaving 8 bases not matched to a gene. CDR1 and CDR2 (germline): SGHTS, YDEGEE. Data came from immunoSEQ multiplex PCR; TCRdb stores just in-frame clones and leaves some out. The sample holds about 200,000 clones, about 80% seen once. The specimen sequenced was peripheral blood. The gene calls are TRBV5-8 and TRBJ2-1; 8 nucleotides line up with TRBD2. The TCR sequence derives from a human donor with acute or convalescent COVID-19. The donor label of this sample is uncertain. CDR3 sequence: CASSASGTRPYNEQFF. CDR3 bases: TGTGCCAGCAGCGCATCCGGGACTAGGCCCTACAATGAGCAGTTCTTC.